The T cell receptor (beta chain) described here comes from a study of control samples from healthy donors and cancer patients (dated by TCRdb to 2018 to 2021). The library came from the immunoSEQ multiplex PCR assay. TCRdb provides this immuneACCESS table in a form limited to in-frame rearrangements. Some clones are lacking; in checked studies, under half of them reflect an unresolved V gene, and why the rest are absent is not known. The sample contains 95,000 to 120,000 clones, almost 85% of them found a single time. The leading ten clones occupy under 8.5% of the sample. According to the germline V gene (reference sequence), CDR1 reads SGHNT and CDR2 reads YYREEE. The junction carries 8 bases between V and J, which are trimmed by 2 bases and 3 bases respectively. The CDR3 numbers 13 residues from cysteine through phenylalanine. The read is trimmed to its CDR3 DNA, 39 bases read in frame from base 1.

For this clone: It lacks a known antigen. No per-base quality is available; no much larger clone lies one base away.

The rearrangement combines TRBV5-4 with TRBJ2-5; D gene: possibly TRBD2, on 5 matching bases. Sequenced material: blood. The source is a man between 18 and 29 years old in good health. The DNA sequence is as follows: TGTGCCAGCAGCTTCGGGCGGGAAGAGACCCAGTACTTC. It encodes CASSFGREETQYF.